This entry describes one T cell receptor (beta chain). Its antigen is not yet known. No per-base quality is available; no much larger clone lies one base away. This entry is derived from a study of control samples from healthy donors and cancer patients (TCRdb year 2020). Libraries were built with the immunoSEQ multiplex PCR assay. TCRdb provides this immuneACCESS table in a form limited to in-frame rearrangements. Some clones are lacking; in checked studies, under half of them reflect an unresolved V gene, and why the rest are absent is not known. A total of 140,000 to 150,000 clones appear in this sample, roughly 93% of them only once. The top ten clones comprise around 5.4% of the sample. CDR3 length: 14 amino acids, cysteine to phenylalanine. Kept here is only the CDR3 DNA, which spans 42 bases and is read in frame from base 1. V was cut back by 2 bases and J by 5 bases, leaving a gap of 9 bases between them. CDR1 and CDR2, per the germline V gene (reference sequence), are SEHNR and FQNEAQ.

This receptor was obtained from a man between 18 and 29 years old in good health. Recombination linked TRBV7-9 to TRBJ1-4; the D gene identity is not certain. The material sequenced was blood. The DNA reads TGTGCCAGCAGCTTAACTCGACGGAATGAAAAACTGTTTTTT. This gives the protein CASSLTRRNEKLFF.